Listed below are T cell receptor beta chains from one sample, sequenced in a study of cytomegalovirus exposure and HLA in healthy donors. Measured with immunoSEQ multiplex PCR; TCRdb has only the in-frame clones, and not every one. The data contain about 160,000 clones, approximately 80% of them singletons. Sequences were obtained from PBMCs. These receptors all stem from a man aged 50 or older in good health and CMV-seropositive. Each CDR3 is given with its conserved first and last residue. Each record gives: clone size, D gene, J gene, V gene, CDR3 protein, CDR3 DNA. D genes are given only for firm matches. Only some rows state a clone size, as once, few, many or a class for expanded clones.

. . TRBJ2-2 TRBV7-9 CASSWGVSVLNTGEPFF TGTGCCAGCAGCTGGGGGGTGTCGGTCCTGAACACCGGGGAGCCGTTTTTT
. . TRBJ2-3 TRBV9 CASSVVAATDTQYF TGTGCCAGCAGCGTAGTAGCCGCGACGGATACGCAGTATTTT
. TRBD1 TRBJ2-7 TRBV6-5 CASTNTRTGVHEQYF TGTGCCAGCACCAACACCCGGACAGGCGTCCACGAGCAGTACTTC
. . TRBJ2-7 TRBV19 CASHKGPGTYEQYF TGTGCCAGCCATAAAGGGCCGGGAACCTACGAGCAGTACTTC
. . TRBJ1-5 TRBV6-1 CASSESGAWGNQPQHF TGTGCCAGCAGTGAATCAGGCGCCTGGGGCAATCAGCCCCAGCATTTT
. . TRBJ2-3 TRBV7-9 CASSPTGKTQYF TGTGCCAGCAGCCCCACAGGGAAGACGCAGTATTTT
. . TRBJ1-3 TRBV6-1 CASSELRTAGNTIYF TGTGCCAGCAGTGAACTAAGGACAGCCGGAAACACCATATATTTT
. TRBD1 TRBJ2-3 TRBV11-2 CASSFFLGGAGSDTQYF TGTGCCAGCAGCTTCTTTCTAGGGGGCGCCGGATCAGATACGCAGTATTTT
. . TRBJ2-2 TRBV11-2 CASSLRASSNTGELFF TGTGCCAGCAGCTTGAGGGCCAGTTCGAACACCGGGGAGCTGTTTTTT
. . TRBJ1-3 TRBV7-8 CASSEGGVNTIYF TGTGCCAGCAGCGAAGGAGGCGTAAACACCATATATTTT
. TRBD2 TRBJ2-1 TRBV7-2 CASRPGLAGVGNEQFF TGTGCCAGCAGGCCGGGACTAGCGGGAGTGGGGAATGAGCAGTTCTTC
. . TRBJ1-5 TRBV29-1 CSVASYNQPQHF TGCAGCGTTGCCTCCTACAATCAGCCCCAGCATTTT
. . TRBJ2-5 TRBV7-9 CASSSQAAQETQYF TGTGCCAGCAGCTCACAGGCTGCCCAAGAGACCCAGTACTTC
. TRBD2 TRBJ2-1 TRBV6-1 CASGLAGSSYNEQFF TGTGCCAGCGGTTTAGCGGGAAGCTCCTACAATGAGCAGTTCTTC
. TRBD2 TRBJ2-7 TRBV29-1 CSALAGVSYEQYF TGCAGCGCCCTAGCGGGGGTCTCCTACGAGCAGTACTTC
few TRBD1 TRBJ1-4 TRBV19 CASSPNRGEEKLFF TGTGCCAGTAGTCCTAACAGGGGTGAAGAAAAACTGTTTTTT
few TRBD1 TRBJ2-3 TRBV27 CASRPFDRELIADTQYF TGTGCCAGCAGGCCTTTCGACAGGGAGTTAATCGCGGATACGCAGTATTTT
. . TRBJ1-1 TRBV5-4 CASSQGNTEAFF TGTGCCAGCAGCCAGGGAAACACTGAAGCTTTCTTT
. TRBD2 TRBJ2-5 TRBV14 CASSPGTSGGYYQETQYF TGTGCCAGCAGCCCGGGGACTAGCGGGGGGTACTATCAAGAGACCCAGTACTTC
. TRBD2 TRBJ2-7 TRBV11-2 CASSAGLAGVSRIEQYF TGTGCCAGCAGCGCAGGACTAGCGGGGGTATCGAGGATCGAGCAGTACTTC
. TRBD1 TRBJ1-1 TRBV9 CASSLGTGRDTEAFF TGTGCCAGCAGCCTCGGGACAGGGAGGGACACTGAAGCTTTCTTT
. . TRBJ2-1 TRBV13 CASSFTNEQFF TGTGCCAGCAGCTTCACAAATGAGCAGTTCTTC
. TRBD2 TRBJ2-3 TRBV28 CASSLWRREGIADTQYF TGTGCCAGCAGTTTATGGAGGCGGGAGGGAATCGCAGATACGCAGTATTTT
. . TRBJ1-5 TRBV19 CASSIDRGWGGNQPQHF TGTGCCAGTAGTATAGATAGGGGATGGGGTGGCAATCAGCCCCAGCATTTT
. . TRBJ1-1 TRBV19 CASKEEVNTEAFF TGTGCCAGTAAGGAGGAAGTGAACACTGAAGCTTTCTTT
. TRBD1 TRBJ1-1 TRBV27 CASSPGTGALGTEAFF TGTGCCAGCAGTCCCGGGACAGGGGCACTGGGCACTGAAGCTTTCTTT
. TRBD1 TRBJ1-2 TRBV14 CASSQERTGYGYTF TGTGCCAGCAGCCAAGAAAGGACAGGGTATGGCTACACCTTC
. . TRBJ2-4 TRBV19 CASSPDPQQGSQYF TGTGCCAGTAGTCCGGACCCTCAACAGGGAAGCCAGTACTTC
. . TRBJ2-7 TRBV11-2 CASSPGERYEQYF TGTGCCAGCAGCCCAGGGGAACGCTACGAGCAGTACTTC
. TRBD1 TRBJ1-1 TRBV27 CASSLVQGGLNTEAFF TGTGCCAGCAGTTTGGTGCAGGGGGGATTGAACACTGAAGCTTTCTTT
. . TRBJ1-1 TRBV5-1 CASSFLATNTEAFF TGCGCCAGCAGCTTTTTGGCCACGAACACTGAAGCTTTCTTT
. TRBD2 TRBJ2-1 TRBV5-1 CASSPPGLAGGNNEQFF TGCGCCAGCAGCCCGCCGGGACTAGCGGGAGGAAACAATGAGCAGTTCTTC
. . TRBJ2-4 TRBV2 CASSEVKKGQVRSKNIQYF TGTGCCAGCAGTGAAGTTAAAAAGGGGCAAGTGCGATCCAAAAACATTCAGTACTTC
. TRBD1 TRBJ2-7 TRBV5-6 CASSRDRGGEQYF TGTGCCAGCAGCAGGGACAGGGGTGGCGAGCAGTACTTC
once TRBD1 TRBJ1-2 TRBV6-1 CASSPRQGDLVGYTF TGTGCCAGCAGCCCTAGGCAGGGGGATCTCGTCGGCTACACCTTC
. TRBD2 TRBJ2-1 TRBV5-1 CASSDGTSGDNEQFF TGCGCCAGCAGCGACGGGACTAGCGGGGACAATGAGCAGTTCTTC